This TCR beta chain stems from a study of T cell responses to AZD1222 COVID-19 vaccine. The table came from immunoSEQ multiplex PCR; TCRdb's copy has only in-frame clones and leaves some out. The sample records 150,000 to 200,000 clones, approximately 91% being singletons. Points from the study as a whole: There were vaccine-associated CD4 TCRs across spike, dominant at 160-218 and 743-854. No day 14 peak samples; only post-peak repertoires were characterized.

This clone has a single count. Its antigen remains unidentified. The CDR3 is 16 amino acids. Trimming at V came to 4 bases and at J to 6 bases, leaving 13 bases not matched to a gene. The V gene's germline CDR1 is LNHDA and CDR2 SQIVND (reference sequence). Sequences were derived from peripheral blood, sampled on day 0 of AZD1222 vaccination. The chain recombines TRBV19 with TRBJ1-2; 8 bases are a match to TRBD1. The TCR sequence derives from an adult in good health. The CDR3 DNA is TGTGCCAGTAGTACCCAAGGACAGGGCCTACGAAATGGCTACACCTTC. It is translated as CASSTQGQGLRNGYTF.